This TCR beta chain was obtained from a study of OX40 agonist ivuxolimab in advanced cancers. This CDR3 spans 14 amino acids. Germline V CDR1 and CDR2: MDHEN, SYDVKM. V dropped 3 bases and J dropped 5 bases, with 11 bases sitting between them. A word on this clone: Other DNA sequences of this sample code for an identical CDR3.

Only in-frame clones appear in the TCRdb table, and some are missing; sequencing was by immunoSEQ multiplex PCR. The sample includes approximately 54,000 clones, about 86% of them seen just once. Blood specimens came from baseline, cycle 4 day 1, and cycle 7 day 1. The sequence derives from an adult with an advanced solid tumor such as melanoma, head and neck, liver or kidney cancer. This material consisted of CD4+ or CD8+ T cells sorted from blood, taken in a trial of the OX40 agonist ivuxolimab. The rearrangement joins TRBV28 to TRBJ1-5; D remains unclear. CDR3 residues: CASSLALPDQPQHF. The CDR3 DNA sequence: TGTGCCAGCAGTTTGGCCCTGCCCGATCAGCCCCAGCATTTT. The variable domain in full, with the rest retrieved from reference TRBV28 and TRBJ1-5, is DVKVTQSSRYLVKRTGEKVFLECVQDMDHENMFWYRQDPGLGLRLIYFSYDVKMKEKGDIPEGYSVSREKKERFSLILESASTNQTSMYLCASSLALPDQPQHFGDGTRLSIL.